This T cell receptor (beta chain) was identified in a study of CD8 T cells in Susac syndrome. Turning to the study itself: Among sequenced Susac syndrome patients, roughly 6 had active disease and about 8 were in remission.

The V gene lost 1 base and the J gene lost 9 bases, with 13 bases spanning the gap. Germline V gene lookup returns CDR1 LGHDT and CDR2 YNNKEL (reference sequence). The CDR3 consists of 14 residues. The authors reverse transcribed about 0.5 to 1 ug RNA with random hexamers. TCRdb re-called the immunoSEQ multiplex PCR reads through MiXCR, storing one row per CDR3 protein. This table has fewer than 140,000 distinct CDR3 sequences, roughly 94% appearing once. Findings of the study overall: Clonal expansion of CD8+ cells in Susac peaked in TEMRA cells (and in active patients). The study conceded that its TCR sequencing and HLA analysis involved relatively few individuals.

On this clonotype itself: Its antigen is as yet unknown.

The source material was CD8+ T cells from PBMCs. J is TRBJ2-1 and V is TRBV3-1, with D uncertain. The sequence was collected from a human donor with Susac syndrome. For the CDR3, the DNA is TGTGCCAGCAGCCAAGCCATAACACGTGGTGAGCAGTTCTTC. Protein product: CASSQAITRGEQFF.